The clone carrying this TCR beta chain was seen at least ten times. A sample-barcoded 5' primer and a J-beta primer mix were used in a second PCR of about 7 to 12 cycles. TCRdb re-called the 5' RACE reads through MiXCR, storing one row per CDR3 protein. This sample has fewer than 2,000,000 distinct CDR3 sequences, with roughly two fifths found just once. The data originate from a study of blood T cells in healthy people across ages. The CDR3 consists of 16 residues. V lost 6 bases to trimming and J lost 4 bases, with 18 bases between them. The germline V gene has CDR1 KGHDR and CDR2 SFDVKD. The rearrangement uses TRBV24-1 and TRBJ2-1; TRBD1 is a possible D gene (5 bases). The sequence was obtained from a human donor in good health. The sample consisted of blood. The CDR3 DNA reads as TGTGCCACCAGTAGGGAAGTGGGCAGGGCGTACAATGAGCAGTTCTTC. It yields the protein CATSREVGRAYNEQFF.